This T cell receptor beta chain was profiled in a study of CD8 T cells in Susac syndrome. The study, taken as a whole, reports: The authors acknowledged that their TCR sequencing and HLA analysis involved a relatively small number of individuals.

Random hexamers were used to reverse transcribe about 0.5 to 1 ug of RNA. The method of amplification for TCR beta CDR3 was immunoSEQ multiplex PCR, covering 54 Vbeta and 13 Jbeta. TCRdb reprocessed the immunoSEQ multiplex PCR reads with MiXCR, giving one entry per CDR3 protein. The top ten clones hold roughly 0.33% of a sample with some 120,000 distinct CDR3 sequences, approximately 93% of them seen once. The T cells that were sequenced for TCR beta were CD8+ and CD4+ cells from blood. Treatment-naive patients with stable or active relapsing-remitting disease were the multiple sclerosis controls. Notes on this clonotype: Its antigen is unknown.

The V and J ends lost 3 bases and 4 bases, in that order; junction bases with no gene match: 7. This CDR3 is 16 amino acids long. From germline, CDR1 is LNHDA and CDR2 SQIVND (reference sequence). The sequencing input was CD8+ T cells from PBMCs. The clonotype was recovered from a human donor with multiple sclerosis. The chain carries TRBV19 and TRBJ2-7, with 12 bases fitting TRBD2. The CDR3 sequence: CASSIKASGRAYEQYV. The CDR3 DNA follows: TGTGCCAGTAGTATCAAAGCTAGCGGGAGGGCGTACGAGCAGTACGTC.